These 27 T cell receptor beta chains were all obtained from the same sample, sequenced in a study of blood T cells in healthy people across ages. Then a second PCR, running roughly 7 to 11 cycles, was carried out with a sample-barcoded 5' primer and a J-beta primer mix. TCRdb reprocessed the 5' RACE reads via MiXCR and lists one record per CDR3 protein. The sample contains about 1.6 million distinct CDR3 sequences, about 32% of which appear only once. The sequenced sample consisted of blood. These receptors came from a woman younger than 45 in good health.

This clonotype was observed a handful of times. The CDR3 loop reads CASLPDGSGSYEQYF. CDR3 nucleotides: TGCGCCAGCCTTCCGGACGGGAGCGGATCCTACGAGCAGTACTTC. The rearrangement links TRBV5-1 to TRBJ2-7; D possibly corresponds to TRBD2 (6 bases). This CDR3 has 15 residues. Looked up from germline, CDR1 is SGHRS and CDR2 is YFSETQ. The V end was cut by 7 bases, the J end by 1 base, with 18 bases between.

The V call is TRBV28, the J call TRBJ1-2, with D unresolved. The V and J ends lost 3 bases and 2 bases respectively, with 10 bases between them. CDR1 and CDR2 (germline): MDHEN, SYDVKM. The CDR3 spans 14 residues. DNA for the CDR3: TGTGCCAGCAGTTTTAGACATTTCAACTATGGCTACACCTTC. It yields the protein CASSFRHFNYGYTF.

The V call is TRBV20-1, the J call TRBJ2-1, with D perhaps given as TRBD1 or TRBD2 (5 bases each). Germline V gene data show CDR1 as DFQATT and CDR2 as SNEGSKA (reference sequence). This CDR3 has 13 amino acids. Trimming removed 4 bases from V and 7 bases from J, with 14 bases in between. For the CDR3, the DNA is TGCAGTGCTATTCGAGGGGCCCGGAATGAGCAGTTCTTC. Translated: CSAIRGARNEQFF.

The chain joins TRBV7-2 to TRBJ2-1, with TRBD2 identical over 8 bases. Germline loops: CDR1 SGHTA, CDR2 FQGNSA. After removal of 8 bases from V and 4 bases from J, the junction contained 10 bases not matched to a gene. CDR3 length equals 15 residues. In DNA, the CDR3 is TGTGCCAGCTGGGATAGCGGGAAGCCGTACAATGAGCAGTTCTTC. This gives the protein CASWDSGKPYNEQFF.

The chain joins TRBV5-4 to TRBJ1-4; 8 positions match TRBD1. Germline V CDR1 and CDR2: SGHNT, YYREEE (reference sequence). The J segment lost 2 bases and the V segment lost 2 bases, leaving 5 bases of the junction unmatched. The CDR3 runs 16 residues. Here the CDR3 DNA reads TGTGCCAGCAGCTTTGGGGGACAGGCCACTAATGAAAAACTGTTTTTT. It encodes CASSFGGQATNEKLFF.

The chain has TRBV20-1 and TRBJ1-2; maybe TRBD1 (5 bases). There are 13 residues in the CDR3. Germline V gene lookup returns CDR1 DFQATT and CDR2 SNEGSKA (reference sequence). Trimming left V 6 bases short and J 10 bases short, with 21 bases between. The DNA of the CDR3 is TGCAGTGCCAAACGTGGGGACTCACGCGACTACACCTTC. Translating it yields CSAKRGDSRDYTF.

This clonotype has a handful of counts. This rearrangement joins TRBV6-2 or TRBV6-3 to TRBJ2-5, with D perhaps matching TRBD1 (5 bases). The assigned J gene may be wrong: the sequence end matches TRBJ2-7 better. The CDR3 consists of 17 residues. Germline V gives CDR1 MNHEY, CDR2 SVGEGT. CDR3 loop: CASSYRGIGNAAYEQYF. For the CDR3, the DNA is TGTGCCAGCAGTTACAGGGGAATTGGGAATGCCGCCTACGAGCAGTACTTC.

The chain carries TRBV7-6 and TRBJ2-1; D uncertain. The CDR3 length is 16 residues. Germline V lookup: CDR1 SGHVS, CDR2 FNYEAQ. Between the trimmed V and J ends, which lost 4 bases and 0 bases, there was a span of 13 bases. For the CDR3, the DNA is TGTGCCAGCAGCTCCGCGGAGCCGACCTCCTACAATGAGCAGTTCTTC. Amino acid sequence: CASSSAEPTSYNEQFF.

This clonotype was counted a few times. This chain joins TRBV25-1 and TRBJ1-1; 7 bases fit TRBD1. Germline V gene sequence: CDR1 MGHDK, CDR2 SYGVNS. Losses at the gene ends were 4 bases for V and 4 bases for J; bases not matched to a gene: 9. The CDR3 runs 15 residues. This CDR3 is CASSVHRGGPTEAFF. CDR3 nucleotide sequence: TGTGCCAGCAGTGTCCACAGGGGTGGGCCCACTGAAGCTTTCTTT.

The chain is built from TRBV6-2 or TRBV6-3 and TRBJ2-7, with D possibly called TRBD1 or TRBD2 (5 bases each). Germline V gene data show CDR1 as MNHEY and CDR2 as SVGEGT. Trimming left V 4 bases short and J 8 bases short, with 15 bases between. This CDR3 has 13 residues. The chain's CDR3 is CASSFRDPGQQYF. In DNA form, the CDR3 reads TGTGCCAGCAGTTTCCGGGACCCCGGGCAGCAGTACTTC.

The sample holds a few counts of this clonotype. The V and J genes are TRBV6-1 and TRBJ1-2; no firm D call. Germline values: CDR1 MNHNS, CDR2 SASEGT. V was clipped by 6 bases and J by 4 bases, with 12 bases between them. This CDR3 has 13 residues. The CDR3 DNA reads as TGTGCCAGCAGCGCAGAGCCCTTCTATGGCTACACCTTC. Its translation: CASSAEPFYGYTF.

This chain joins TRBV6-6 and TRBJ2-5; D is uncertain. This CDR3 spans 14 amino acids. Germline V CDR1 and CDR2: MNHNY, SVGAGI (reference sequence). Trimming cost V 6 bases and J 5 bases, with 16 bases left between them. In DNA, the CDR3 is TGTGCCAGCAGGAACTTTGAAGCCGGTGAGACCCAGTACTTC. It is translated as CASRNFEAGETQYF.

The rearrangement links TRBV28 to TRBJ2-1, with 8 nucleotides matching TRBD2. The CDR3 length is 17 residues. The ends lost 3 bases at V and 8 bases at J; junction bases unmatched: 15. The germline gives CDR1 MDHEN, CDR2 SYDVKM. In DNA, the CDR3 is TGTGCCAGCAGTTTGGGGCGGAGCGGGAGTTTTAGGGATGAGCAGTTCTTC. Protein sequence: CASSLGRSGSFRDEQFF. The variable domain in full, with the rest retrieved from reference TRBV28 and TRBJ2-1, is DVKVTQSSRYLVKRTGEKVFLECVQDMDHENMFWYRQDPGLGLRLIYFSYDVKMKEKGDIPEGYSVSREKKERFSLILESASTNQTSMYLCASSLGRSGSFRDEQFFGPGTRLTVL.

The V and J genes are TRBV15 and TRBJ2-7; D may be TRBD1 (11 bases). Germline values: CDR1 LNHNV, CDR2 YYDKDF (reference sequence). V gave up 0 bases and J gave up 1 base, with 22 bases separating them. The CDR3 is 19 amino acids. The CDR3 here is CATSRDRDRGTSASYEQYF. As DNA, the CDR3 is TGTGCCACCAGCAGAGATCGGGACAGGGGGACTAGCGCATCCTACGAGCAGTACTTC.

There are a few counts of this clonotype. The J gene is TRBJ1-5, the V gene TRBV7-6, with 10 bases identical to TRBD1. Per germline, CDR1 SGHVS and CDR2 FNYEAQ. V gave up 1 base and J gave up 6 bases; unmatched junction bases: 3. This CDR3 is built from 15 residues. The CDR3, as DNA: TGTGCCAGCAGCTTAGGGACAGGGGGTATTCAGCCCCAGCATTTT. As protein: CASSLGTGGIQPQHF.

J is TRBJ1-2 and V is TRBV7-3, with TRBD1 matching 9 bases. The trim removed 4 bases at V and 2 bases at J, leaving 8 bases unmatched. Germline CDR1 and CDR2: SGHTA and FQGTGA. The CDR3 runs to 16 residues. CDR3 nucleotides: TGTGCCAGCAGCTCGACCGGGACAGGGAAGAACTATGGCTACACCTTC. Encoded protein: CASSSTGTGKNYGYTF.

This clonotype came up a few times. The rearrangement joins TRBV4-1 to TRBJ2-1; D is unclear. The V end was cut by 1 base, the J end by 7 bases, with 8 bases between. This CDR3 is built from 13 residues. Looked up from germline, CDR1 is MGHRA and CDR2 is YSYEKL. CDR3 region: CASSQVRWNEQFF. CDR3 in DNA: TGCGCCAGCAGCCAAGTACGTTGGAATGAGCAGTTCTTC.

The rearrangement joins TRBV9 to TRBJ2-7, with TRBD2 matching 8 bases. TRBJ2-5 matches the DNA end more closely, so the J call is doubtful. Germline V gives CDR1 SGDLS, CDR2 YYNGEE. The CDR3 sequence is 15 residues long. The CDR3 DNA is TGTGCCAGCAGCGTAGGCGGCGGGGGGTTCGGGACCCAGTACTTC. Protein sequence: CASSVGGGGFGTQYF.

The rearrangement uses TRBV28 and TRBJ2-1; D gene ambiguous. There are 12 residues in the CDR3. Between the trimmed V and J ends, which lost 6 bases and 7 bases, there was a span of 10 bases. Germline CDR1 reads MDHEN; CDR2 reads SYDVKM. The CDR3, as DNA: TGTGCCAGCAGAAGGGATTTGAATGAGCAGTTCTTC. Residues: CASRRDLNEQFF.

The sample holds a few counts of this clonotype. This chain joins TRBV5-4 and TRBJ1-2; unclear D gene. Trimming cost V 0 bases and J 2 bases, with 14 bases left between them. The CDR3 has 16 residues. Per the germline V gene, CDR1 is SGHNT and CDR2 is YYREEE (reference sequence). CDR3 loop: CASSLGANLLNYGYTF. CDR3 nucleotides: TGTGCCAGCAGCTTGGGGGCGAACCTCCTAAACTATGGCTACACCTTC.

The rearrangement joins TRBV7-9 to TRBJ2-5, with TRBD1 matching 10 bases. V lost 5 bases, J lost 13 bases, and 19 bases stayed unmatched. Germline CDR1 and CDR2: SEHNR and FQNEAQ (reference sequence). CDR3 length equals 16 residues. The CDR3 sequence: CASSRTETGGGGGWYF. The CDR3 nucleotides read TGTGCCAGCAGCCGCACCGAGACAGGGGGCGGAGGAGGGTGGTACTTC.

This clonotype has more than one count but fewer than ten. V gene TRBV20-1 combines with J gene TRBJ1-6; D perhaps matches TRBD1 (5 bases). The CDR3 runs 14 residues. The ends were cut back, 6 bases at V and 9 bases at J, with 18 bases in the middle. Per germline, CDR1 DFQATT and CDR2 SNEGSKA (reference sequence). CDR3 sequence reads: CSASGTLGVSPLHF. The CDR3 DNA reads TGCAGTGCAAGCGGGACCTTGGGAGTTTCACCCCTCCACTTT.

Turning to this clonotype: A much bigger clone sits one base away, suggesting this may be a read error. The chain employs TRBV5-1 and TRBJ2-6; D is possibly TRBD2 (5 bases). In germline, CDR1 is SGHRS, CDR2 YFSETQ. V shed 3 bases and J shed 2 bases, with 9 bases lying between them. This CDR3 region has 15 residues. In DNA, the CDR3 is TGCGCCAGCAGCTGGGAGTCCGCTGGGGCCAACGTCCTGACTTTC. This sequence encodes CASSWESAGANVLTF.

The CDR3 region has the DNA TGTGCCAGCAGTCCCTCCTACGGCTACTCCAGGGAGAAAGAGGCCAACTATGGCTACACCTTC. As protein: CASSPSYGYSREKEANYGYTF. The V gene is TRBV28, the J gene TRBJ1-2, with a weak D call TRBD1 (5 bases). Germline V gene lookup returns CDR1 MDHEN and CDR2 SYDVKM. The ends were cut back, 5 bases at V and 2 bases at J, with 33 bases in the middle. CDR3 size: 21 residues.

This clonotype was counted only a few times. Here the CDR3 reads CASSLDYPRAWANVLTF. The CDR3 region has the DNA TGCGCCAGCAGCCTAGATTATCCGAGGGCCTGGGCCAACGTCCTGACTTTC. This chain links TRBV5-1 with TRBJ2-6; tentatively, D is TRBD2 (5 bases). The CDR3 spans 17 residues. V lost 4 bases to trimming and J lost 5 bases, with 19 bases between them. Per the germline V gene, CDR1 is SGHRS and CDR2 is YFSETQ.

The chain combines TRBV5-1 with TRBJ2-1; tentative D call: TRBD1 (7 bases). CDR3 length equals 16 residues. Germline lookup yields CDR1 SGHRS and CDR2 YFSETQ. V gave up 4 bases and J gave up 6 bases, with 20 bases separating them. The CDR3 spells CASSPPPGGQGNEQFF. CDR3 nucleotide sequence: TGCGCCAGCAGCCCCCCCCCAGGGGGGCAGGGCAATGAGCAGTTCTTC.

This clonotype was detected only a few times. This sequence joins TRBV20-1 and TRBJ2-3; D is undetermined. The CDR3 has 13 residues. Germline V gene data show CDR1 as DFQATT and CDR2 as SNEGSKA (reference sequence). Trimming pared 4 bases from V and 2 bases from J, leaving 10 bases between. CDR3 region: CSAKSFPTDTQYF. CDR3 DNA sequence: TGCAGTGCTAAATCCTTTCCCACAGATACGCAGTATTTT.